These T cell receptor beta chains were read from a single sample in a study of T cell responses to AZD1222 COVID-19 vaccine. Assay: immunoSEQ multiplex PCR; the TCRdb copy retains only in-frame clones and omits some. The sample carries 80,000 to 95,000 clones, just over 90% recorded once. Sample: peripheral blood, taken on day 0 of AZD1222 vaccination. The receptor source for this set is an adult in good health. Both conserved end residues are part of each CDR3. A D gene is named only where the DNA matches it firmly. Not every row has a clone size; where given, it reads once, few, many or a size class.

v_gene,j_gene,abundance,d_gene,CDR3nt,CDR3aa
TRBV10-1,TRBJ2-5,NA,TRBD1,TGCGCCAGCAGTGAGTCTGGGACAGTTCGTCAAGAGACCCAGTACTTC,CASSESGTVRQETQYF
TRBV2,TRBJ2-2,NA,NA,TGTGCCAGCAGTCAAGCGGCCACCGGGGAGCTGTTTTTT,CASSQAATGELFF
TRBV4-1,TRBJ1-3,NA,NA,TGCGCCAGCAGCCAATGGGGGCGAAACACCATATATTTT,CASSQWGRNTIYF
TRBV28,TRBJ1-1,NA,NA,TGTGCCAGCAGTTTCCGTGACGGGAACACTGAAGCTTTCTTT,CASSFRDGNTEAFF
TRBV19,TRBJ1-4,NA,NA,TGTGCCAGTAGTACCCGGGACGGTGCAACTAATGAAAAACTGTTTTTT,CASSTRDGATNEKLFF
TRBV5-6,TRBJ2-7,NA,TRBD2,TGTGCCAGCAGCTGGAAGAGCGGGAGCTCCTACGAGCAGTACTTC,CASSWKSGSSYEQYF
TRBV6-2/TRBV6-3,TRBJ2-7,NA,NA,TGTGCCAGCAGTTACTACGGGATAAGAGGGGAGCAGTACTTC,CASSYYGIRGEQYF
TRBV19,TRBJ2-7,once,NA,TGTGCCAGTAGTATAGGGGCAGCCTACGAGCAGTACTTC,CASSIGAAYEQYF
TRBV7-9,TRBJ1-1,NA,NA,TGTGCCAGCAGCTTAGAGGGGGTAGGACTGAACACTGAAGCTTTCTTT,CASSLEGVGLNTEAFF
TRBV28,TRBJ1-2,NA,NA,TGTGCCACAGGAGGGGCGGCACAGAATAACTATGGCTACACCTTC,CATGGAAQNNYGYTF
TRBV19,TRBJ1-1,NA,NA,TGTGCCACCAGACCACAGGGCAACACTGAAGCTTTCTTT,CATRPQGNTEAFF
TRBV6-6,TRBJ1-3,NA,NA,TGTGCCAGCAGTTACGGGGGGCTGGGAAACACCATATATTTT,CASSYGGLGNTIYF
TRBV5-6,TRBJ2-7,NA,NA,TGTGCCAGCAGCTTGGGGCAGGTCTACGAGCAGTACTTC,CASSLGQVYEQYF
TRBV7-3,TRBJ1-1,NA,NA,TGTGCCAGCAGCTTATCAGTTAACACTGAAGCTTTCTTT,CASSLSVNTEAFF
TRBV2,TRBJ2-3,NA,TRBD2,TGTGCCAGCAGTCCTACCCCGGGACTAGCGGGAGAAATAGCTACGCAGTATTTT,CASSPTPGLAGEIATQYF
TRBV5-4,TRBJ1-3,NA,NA,TGTGCCAGCAGCTTGGACCTAGCCATCTCTGGAAACACCATATATTTT,CASSLDLAISGNTIYF
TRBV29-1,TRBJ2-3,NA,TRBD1,TGCAGCGTTGATCGGGACAGAGGCACAGATACGCAGTATTTT,CSVDRDRGTDTQYF
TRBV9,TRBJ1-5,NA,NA,TGTGCCAGCAGCGCCGGGGACATCCGAAGTCAGCCCCAGCATTTT,CASSAGDIRSQPQHF
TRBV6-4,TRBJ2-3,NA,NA,TGTGCCAGCAGTAGGGAAGGGGGTGATACGCAGTATTTT,CASSREGGDTQYF
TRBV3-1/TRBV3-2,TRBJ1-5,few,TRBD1,TGTGCCAGCAGCCAAGGTCGGACAGGGGGCGCGGGCGGGCCCCAGCATTTT,CASSQGRTGGAGGPQHF
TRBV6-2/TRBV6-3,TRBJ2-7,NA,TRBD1,TGTGCCAGCAGTTACTCCTGGGGACAGAACGAGCAGTACTTC,CASSYSWGQNEQYF
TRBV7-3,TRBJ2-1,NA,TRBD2,TGTGCCAGCGTCCAATGGGCCGCTAGCGGGAAAAATGAGCAGTTCTTC,CASVQWAASGKNEQFF
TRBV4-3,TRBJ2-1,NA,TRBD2,TGCGCCAGCAGCCAAGAACGGCGGGAGGGCCTCTCACACAATGAGCAGTTCTTC,CASSQERREGLSHNEQFF
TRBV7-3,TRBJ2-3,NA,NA,TGTGCCAGCAGCCCTTTCGGGGGAGATACGCAGTATTTT,CASSPFGGDTQYF
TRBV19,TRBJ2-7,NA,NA,TGTGCCAGTAGGGGTGAAAAAGGAGGAACCTACGAGCAGTACTTC,CASRGEKGGTYEQYF
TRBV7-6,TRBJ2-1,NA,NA,TGTGCCAGCAGGGGACGGTTGGGTGAAGAGCAGTTCTTC,CASRGRLGEEQFF
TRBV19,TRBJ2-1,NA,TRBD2,TGTGCCAGTAGTTCGTCGGGGACTAGCGGGAGTATGTACAATGAGCAGTTCTTC,CASSSSGTSGSMYNEQFF
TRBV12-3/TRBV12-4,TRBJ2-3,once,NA,TGTGCCAGCAGGCGTAACAGGGACACGCAGTATTTT,CASRRNRDTQYF
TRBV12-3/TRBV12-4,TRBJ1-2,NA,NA,TGTGCCAGCAGTTTAACAGGGAGTGGCTACACCTTC,CASSLTGSGYTF
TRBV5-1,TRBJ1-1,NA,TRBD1,TGCGCCAGCAGCTTGACAGGGGACACTGAAGCTTTCTTT,CASSLTGDTEAFF
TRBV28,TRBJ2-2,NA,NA,TGTGCCAGCAATTGGGGGGAATCCGCCGGGGAGCTGTTTTTT,CASNWGESAGELFF
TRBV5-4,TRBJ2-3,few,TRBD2,TGTGCCAGCAGCCCCGCTAGCGGTCGCGGAGATACGCAGTATTTT,CASSPASGRGDTQYF
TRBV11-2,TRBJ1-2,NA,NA,TGTGCCAGCAGCTCAACCGGGACGGACTACTATGGCTACACCTTC,CASSSTGTDYYGYTF
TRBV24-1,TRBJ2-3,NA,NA,TGTGCCACCAGTGATCTGGCTCAGTCACGGACAGATACGCAGTATTTT,CATSDLAQSRTDTQYF
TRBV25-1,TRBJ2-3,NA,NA,TGTGCCAGCAGCGGGCGGTGGGCAGATACGCAGTATTTT,CASSGRWADTQYF
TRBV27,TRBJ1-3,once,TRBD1,TGTGCCAGCAGTTTATCCCGGACAGGGAACACTGGAAACACCATATATTTT,CASSLSRTGNTGNTIYF
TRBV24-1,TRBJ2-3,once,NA,TGTGCCACCAGTGACCCCTTGGGCCCCGGGATGGGCCATACGCAGTATTTT,CATSDPLGPGMGHTQYF
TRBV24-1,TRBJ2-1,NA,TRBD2,TGTGCCACCAGTGGGAGCGGGAGGGTTTATGAGCAGTTCTTC,CATSGSGRVYEQFF
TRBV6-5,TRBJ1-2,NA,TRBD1,TGTGCCAGCAGCTCCGGGACAGGGGGCTACTATGGCTACACCTTC,CASSSGTGGYYGYTF
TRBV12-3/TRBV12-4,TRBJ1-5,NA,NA,TGTGCCAGCAGTTACACGGGGGATCAGCCCCAGCATTTT,CASSYTGDQPQHF
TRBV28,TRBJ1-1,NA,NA,TGTGCCAGCAGTCTGGCGGCCTCTGGGGACACTGAAGCTTTCTTT,CASSLAASGDTEAFF
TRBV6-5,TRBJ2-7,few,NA,TGTGCCAGCAGTTACAGAGGTATGGGTCTCTACGAGCAGTACTTC,CASSYRGMGLYEQYF
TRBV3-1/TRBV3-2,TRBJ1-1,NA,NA,TGTGCCAGCAGCCTCCAAAGCGGGGGGAACACTGAAGCTTTCTTT,CASSLQSGGNTEAFF
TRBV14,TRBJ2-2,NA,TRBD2,TGTGCCAGCAGCCTTGGACTAGCGCGTGCCGGCGGGGAGCTGTTTTTT,CASSLGLARAGGELFF
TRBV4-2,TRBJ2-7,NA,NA,TGTGCCAGCAGCCAAGTGGCTAGTTTGTACTCCGAGCAGTACTTC,CASSQVASLYSEQYF
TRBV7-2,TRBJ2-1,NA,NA,TGTGCCAGCAGCTTAGGGCAGGGGGGTTACAATGAGCAGTTCTTC,CASSLGQGGYNEQFF
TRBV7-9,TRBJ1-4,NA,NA,TGTGCCAGCAGCTCGGTAGAGTTCCTCAGGGAAAAACTGTTTTTT,CASSSVEFLREKLFF
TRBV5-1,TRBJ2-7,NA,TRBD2,TGCGCCAGCAGCCCCAGGACTAGCGGCACCTACGAGCAGTACTTC,CASSPRTSGTYEQYF
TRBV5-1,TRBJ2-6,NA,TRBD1,TGCGCCAGCAGCCTCCCTGGGACAGGTTTCGGGGCCAACGTCCTGACTTTC,CASSLPGTGFGANVLTF
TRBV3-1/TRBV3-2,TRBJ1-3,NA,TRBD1,TGTGCCAGCAGCCGGTCGCATGGGCAGGGGGTGACCATATATTTT,CASSRSHGQGVTIYF
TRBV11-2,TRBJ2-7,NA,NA,TGTGCCAGCAGCCACGACCTTTTAGAGCAGTACTTC,CASSHDLLEQYF
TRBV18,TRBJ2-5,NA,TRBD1,TGTGCCAGCTCAATCGGGACAGCGCAAGAGACCCAGTACTTC,CASSIGTAQETQYF